A single sample gave rise to the 2 T cell receptor beta chains below, sequenced in a study of cytomegalovirus exposure and HLA in healthy donors. In the PCR, 60 Vbeta and 13 Jbeta primers were used. The method was immunoSEQ multiplex PCR; TCRdb's version includes in-frame clones alone and lacks a portion of them. The sample carries about 140,000 clones, approximately 79% recorded once. Sequencing was carried out using PBMCs. The receptors were sampled from a female donor in good health and CMV-seronegative.

J is TRBJ1-2 and V is TRBV5-1; 8 bases match TRBD1. The CDR3 contains 14 residues. After removal of 4 bases from V and 7 bases from J, the junction contained 9 bases not matched to a gene. Germline loops: CDR1 SGHRS, CDR2 YFSETQ. This CDR3 is CASSGGQGPGGYTF. The CDR3 coding sequence is TGCGCCAGCAGCGGAGGACAGGGCCCTGGTGGCTACACCTTC.

This clone showed up just once. This chain links TRBV9 with TRBJ2-7; the D is unclear. Germline loops: CDR1 SGDLS, CDR2 YYNGEE. V was clipped by 3 bases and J by 4 bases, with 14 bases between them. The CDR3 runs to 14 residues. This CDR3 reads CASSATPSGYEQYF. The DNA for the CDR3 is TGTGCCAGCAGCGCGACTCCCTCGGGTTACGAGCAGTACTTC. Supplemented by reference TRBV9 and TRBJ2-7, the full variable domain reads DSGVTQTPKHLITATGQRVTLRCSPRSGDLSVYWYQQSLDQGLQFLIQYYNGEERAKGNILERFSAQQFPDLHSELNLSSLELGDSALYFCASSATPSGYEQYFGPGTRLTVT.